This T cell receptor (beta chain) was recorded in a study of T cell clonotyping in hematopoietic cell transplantation. Between the trimmed V and J ends, which lost 4 bases and 5 bases, there was a span of 9 bases. Germline assignment: CDR1 SGHRS and CDR2 YFSETQ. CDR3 length equals 13 residues. This clone was observed a handful of times. TCRdb's copy holds only in-frame clones and misses some; the assay was immunoSEQ multiplex PCR. The repertoire holds about 10,000 clones, with about half as singletons. The chain couples TRBV5-1 to TRBJ2-2; D call uncertain. Sequencing used peripheral blood mononuclear cells, obtained 100 days after allogeneic stem cell transplant. This receptor was obtained from a female patient aged 50 to 60 who had an allogeneic stem cell transplant from an unrelated donor, so the T cells may come from the graft donor. Some clones in this sample may be carry-over from other donors' samples. In DNA form, the CDR3 reads TGCGCCAGCAGCCGACTCCCAACCGGGGAGCTGTTTTTT. Its translation is CASSRLPTGELFF.